The next 9 T cell receptor beta chains were all read from a single sample in a study of CD8+CD57+ T cells in acquired aplastic anemia. Before being chosen for sequencing, patients had shown CD8+CD57+ cell expansion by flow cytometry. The study profiled TCR beta VDJ and CDR3 using genomic DNA as template. MiXCR was run by TCRdb on the reads, yielding one entry per CDR3 protein. Of some 200,000 distinct CDR3 sequences listed, more than 45% were seen once; the top ten hold about 9.7%. Sequencing was done on a sample of sorted CD4+, CD8+, or CD8+CD57+ T cells (not recorded which) from PBMCs. These receptors were collected from a human donor with aplastic anemia.

The chain couples TRBV4-2 to TRBJ1-4; 7 nucleotides line up with TRBD1. From germline, CDR1 is LGHNA and CDR2 YNFKEQ. The CDR3 spans 18 residues. The junction had 13 bases not matched to a gene; V was cut back by 6 bases and J by 0 bases. CDR3 nucleotides: TGTGCCAGCAGTAGATTATCCGGGACAGCTGCAACTAATGAAAAACTGTTTTTT. Protein sequence: CASSRLSGTAATNEKLFF.

V gene TRBV29-1 combines with J gene TRBJ1-1; weak D call: TRBD1 (5 bases). Per the germline V gene, CDR1 is SQVTM and CDR2 is ANQGSEA. With 6 bases removed from V and 8 bases from J, the gap between germline ends came to 22 bases. This CDR3 region has 14 residues. CDR3 bases: TGCAGCGTACTAACCCCCCTACCCTACAGGGAAGCTTTCTTT. Its translation is CSVLTPLPYREAFF.

There are many counts of this clonotype. V gene TRBV7-2 combines with J gene TRBJ1-5; 7 bases are shared with TRBD1. With V trimmed by 3 bases and J by 5 bases, 1 base remained unmatched. Germline V lookup: CDR1 SGHTA, CDR2 FQGNSA. The CDR3 consists of 13 residues. The CDR3 region is CASSFRGDQPQHF. The CDR3 bases are TGTGCCAGCAGCTTCAGGGGGGATCAGCCCCAGCATTTT.

The chain is built from TRBV6-5 and TRBJ1-2; D remains ambiguous. The CDR3 is made up of 13 amino acids. With 2 bases removed from V and 2 bases from J, the gap between germline ends came to 6 bases. CDR1 is MNHEY, CDR2 SVGAGI, per germline. As DNA, the CDR3 is TGTGCCAGCAGTTACGGCCGGAACTATGGCTACACCTTC. It codes for CASSYGRNYGYTF.

For this clonotype: A much larger clone differs from this one at a single base, so this may be a read error. The conserved phenylalanine or tryptophan is not found at the CDR3 terminus, so this likely reflects a read error. The chain uses TRBV20-1 and TRBJ1-4, with D maybe TRBD1 (6 bases). Per the germline V gene, CDR1 is DFQATT and CDR2 is SNEGSKA (reference sequence). There are 13 residues in the CDR3. V shed 6 bases and J shed 8 bases, with 16 bases lying between them. The chain's CDR3 is CSAPAGGREKLFS. DNA of the CDR3: TGCAGTGCCCCGGCCGGGGGCAGGGAAAAACTGTTTTCT.

The rearrangement links TRBV7-9 to TRBJ2-3; D is unclear. This CDR3 spans 13 amino acids. The V gene lost 3 bases and the J gene lost 4 bases, with 8 bases spanning the gap. Per the germline V gene, CDR1 is SEHNR and CDR2 is FQNEAQ (reference sequence). The CDR3 region has the DNA TGTGCCAGCAGCTTTTCGGCTCCAGATACGCAGTATTTT. Translated: CASSFSAPDTQYF. Supplemented by reference TRBV7-9 and TRBJ2-3, the full variable domain reads DTGVSQNPRHKITKRGQNVTFRCDPISEHNRLYWYRQTLGQGPEFLTYFQNEAQLEKSRLLSDRFSAERPKGSFSTLEIQRTEQGDSAMYLCASSFSAPDTQYFGPGTRLTVL.

This clonotype was counted between two and nine times. The rearrangement joins TRBV25-1 to TRBJ1-4; D is uncertain. The V end lost 8 bases, the J end lost 5 bases, and 15 bases lay between the germline ends. The germline CDR1 and CDR2 sequences are MGHDK and SYGVNS. CDR3 length: 14 amino acids. This CDR3 reads CASSPVSLNEKLFF. The DNA for the CDR3 is TGTGCCAGCTCACCAGTCAGTCTCAATGAAAAACTGTTTTTT.

CDR3 sequence: CASSVATGTVFDEQYF. CDR3 in DNA: TGTGCCAGCAGCGTAGCTACAGGGACCGTTTTCGACGAGCAGTACTTC. The rearrangement uses TRBV9 and TRBJ2-7; weak D call: TRBD1 (6 bases). The CDR3 has 16 residues. CDR1 is SGDLS, CDR2 YYNGEE, per germline. With 0 bases removed from V and 5 bases from J, the gap between germline ends came to 18 bases.

The chain employs TRBV14 and TRBJ2-7; D may be TRBD1 (6 bases). There are 12 residues in the CDR3. V was cut by 5 bases and J by 6 bases, with 11 bases left in between. Germline assignment: CDR1 SGHDN and CDR2 FVKESK. The DNA for the CDR3 is TGTGCCAGCAGCACAGGGTACCGCGAGCAGTACTTC. This gives the protein CASSTGYREQYF.